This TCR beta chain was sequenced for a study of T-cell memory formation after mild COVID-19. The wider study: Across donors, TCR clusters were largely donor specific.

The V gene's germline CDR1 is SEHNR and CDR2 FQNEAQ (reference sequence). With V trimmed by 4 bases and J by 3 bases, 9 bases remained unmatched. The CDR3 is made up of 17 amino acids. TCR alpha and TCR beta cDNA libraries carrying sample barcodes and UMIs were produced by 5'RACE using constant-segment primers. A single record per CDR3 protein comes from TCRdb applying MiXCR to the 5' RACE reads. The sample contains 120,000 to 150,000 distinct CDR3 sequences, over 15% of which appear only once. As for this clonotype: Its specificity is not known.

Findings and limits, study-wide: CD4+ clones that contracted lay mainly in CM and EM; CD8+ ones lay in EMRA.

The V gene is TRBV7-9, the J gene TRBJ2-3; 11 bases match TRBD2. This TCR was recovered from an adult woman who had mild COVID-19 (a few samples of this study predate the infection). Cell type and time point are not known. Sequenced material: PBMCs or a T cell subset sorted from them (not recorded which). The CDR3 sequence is CASSSVTSGGWTDTQYF. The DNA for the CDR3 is TGTGCCAGCAGCTCTGTCACTAGCGGGGGCTGGACAGATACGCAGTATTTT.